This T cell receptor (beta chain) came from a study of blood T cell repertoires in COVID-19. As for the study in general: Spain, Italy and the United States supplied samples that represented acute and convalescent COVID-19. The analysed material was cDNA or gDNA that came from T cells, B-cell-depleted T cells, or PBMCs.

Clones were sequenced by immunoSEQ multiplex PCR, and TCRdb holds only the in-frame ones, with some missing. This sample has approximately 350,000 clones, with around 89% found just once. The CDR3 contains 14 residues. CDR1 and CDR2 (germline): MNHEY, SVGEGT. V was clipped by 2 bases and J by 1 base, with 7 bases between them. A note on this clone: This CDR3 is also generated by other DNA sequences in the sample.

The sample comprised peripheral blood. The TCR was taken from a man aged 40-49 years with acute or convalescent COVID-19. The chain joins TRBV6-2 or TRBV6-3 to TRBJ2-3; D is perhaps TRBD2 (5 bases). The CDR3 spells CASSYPGGTDTQYF. The CDR3 DNA follows: TGTGCCAGCAGTTACCCCGGGGGCACAGATACGCAGTATTTT.